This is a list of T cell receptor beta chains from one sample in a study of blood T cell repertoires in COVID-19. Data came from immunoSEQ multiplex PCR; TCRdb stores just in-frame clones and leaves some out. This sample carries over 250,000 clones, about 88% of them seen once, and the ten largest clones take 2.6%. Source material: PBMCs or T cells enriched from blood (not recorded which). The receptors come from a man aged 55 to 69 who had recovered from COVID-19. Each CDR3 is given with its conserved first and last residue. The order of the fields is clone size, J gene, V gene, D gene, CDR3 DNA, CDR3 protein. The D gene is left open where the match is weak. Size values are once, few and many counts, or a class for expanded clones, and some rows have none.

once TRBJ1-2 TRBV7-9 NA TGTGCCAGCAGCTTCCCCCCAGGTAGGGGAAACTATGGCTACACCTTC CASSFPPGRGNYGYTF
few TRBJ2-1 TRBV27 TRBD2 TGTGCCAGCACCCGCGGGACTAGCGGGAAGAATGAGCAGTTCTTC CASTRGTSGKNEQFF
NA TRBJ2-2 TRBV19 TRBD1 TGTGCCAGTAGTCGGGTCGGGACAGCCACGACCGGGGAGCTGTTTTTT CASSRVGTATTGELFF
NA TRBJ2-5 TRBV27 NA TGTGCCAGCAGTTTATGGGGGGAGGAAGAGACCCAGTACTTC CASSLWGEEETQYF
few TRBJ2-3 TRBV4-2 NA TGTGCCAGCAGCCAAGGGACTTATACGCAGTATTTT CASSQGTYTQYF
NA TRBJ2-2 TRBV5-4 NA TGTGCCAGCAGTGCGTCCGTGACAACGAACACCGGGGAGCTGTTTTTT CASSASVTTNTGELFF
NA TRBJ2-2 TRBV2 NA TGTGCCAGCAGTGGGACTACCCACACCGGGGAGCTGTTTTTT CASSGTTHTGELFF
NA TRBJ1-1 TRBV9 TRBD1 TGTGCCAGCAGCGTAGGGGGAAGGGGGCACGGCACTGAAGCTTTCTTT CASSVGGRGHGTEAFF
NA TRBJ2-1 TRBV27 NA TGTGCCAGCGGGTCCGGGAGTACATACAATGAGCAGTTCTTC CASGSGSTYNEQFF
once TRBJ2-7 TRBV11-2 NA TGTGCCAGCAGCCGGCCCCCGCGCCCTCGGGGCGAGCAGTACTTC CASSRPPRPRGEQYF
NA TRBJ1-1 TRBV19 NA TGTGCCAGTAGTAACCCCGAGGGCATCACTGAAGCTTTCTTT CASSNPEGITEAFF
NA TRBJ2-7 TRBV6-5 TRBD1 TGTGCCAGCAGAACCGGGACAGGGAAGGACGAGCAGTACTTC CASRTGTGKDEQYF
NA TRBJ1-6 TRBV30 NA TGTGCCTGGAGACAGTTCCAGGGGTTTAATTCACCCCTCCACTTT CAWRQFQGFNSPLHF
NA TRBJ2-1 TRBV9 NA TGTGCCAGCAGCGTCGGGACTCGCACATACAATGAGCAGTTCTTC CASSVGTRTYNEQFF
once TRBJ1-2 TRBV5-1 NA TGCGCCAGCAGCTTGGACAGGATTAACTATGGCTACACCTTC CASSLDRINYGYTF
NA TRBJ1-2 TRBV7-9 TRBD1 TGTGCCAGCAGCTCTCCGGGGACAGTTCCTGGCTACACCTTC CASSSPGTVPGYTF
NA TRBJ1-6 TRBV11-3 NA TGTGCCAGCAGCCCCGACGGGGGGTATAATTCACCCCTCCACTTT CASSPDGGYNSPLHF
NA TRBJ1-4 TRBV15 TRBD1 TGTGCCACCAGCAGGGCACCCGGGACAGGGGCCATCAATGAAAAACTGTTTTTT CATSRAPGTGAINEKLFF
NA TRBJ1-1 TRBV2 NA TGTGCCAGCAGTGGCGGGATGGGAGCTTTCTTT CASSGGMGAFF
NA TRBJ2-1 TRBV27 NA TGTGCCAGCAGTTTAGGTACGACTTATAATGAGCAGTTCTTC CASSLGTTYNEQFF
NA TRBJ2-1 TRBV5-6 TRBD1 TGTGCCAGCAGCCAAGACAGGGAAACTCGGTTCTTC CASSQDRETRFF
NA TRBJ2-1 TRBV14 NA TGTGCCAGCAGCCGCGGGAGAGGGGGGAATGAGCAGTTCTTC CASSRGRGGNEQFF
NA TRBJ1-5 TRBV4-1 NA TGCGCCAGCAGCCAAGGACAGGACAATCAGCCCCAGCATTTT CASSQGQDNQPQHF
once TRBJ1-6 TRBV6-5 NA TGTGCCAGCAGTTACTCGTCGAGGGTTCGTCTCCACTTT CASSYSSRVRLHF
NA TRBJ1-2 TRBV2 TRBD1 TGTGCCAGCAGTGATCCCAGGACAGGGGGCGCCTATGGCTACACCTTC CASSDPRTGGAYGYTF
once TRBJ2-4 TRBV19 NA TGTGCCAGTAGTATGGCAGGGGTAAACATTCAGTACTTC CASSMAGVNIQYF
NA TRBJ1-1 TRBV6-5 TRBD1 TGTGCCAGCAGTTCCTGGGACAGGCGAAACACTGAAGCTTTCTTT CASSSWDRRNTEAFF
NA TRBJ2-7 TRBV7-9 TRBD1 TGTGCCAGCAGCCACCGGGACAGGGGGCTGTACGAGCAGTACTTC CASSHRDRGLYEQYF
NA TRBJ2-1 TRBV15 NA TGTGCCACCAGCAGAACCACTCGGAATGAGCAGTTCTTC CATSRTTRNEQFF
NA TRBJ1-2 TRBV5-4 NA TGTGCCAGCAGCGACACCAGACCCTATGGCTACACCTTC CASSDTRPYGYTF
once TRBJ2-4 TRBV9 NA TGTGCCAGCAGCGTAGATGGCAGGCACAAAAACATTCAGTACTTC CASSVDGRHKNIQYF
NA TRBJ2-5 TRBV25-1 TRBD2 TGTGCCAGCTGGACTAGCGGGTATGAGACCCAGTACTTC CASWTSGYETQYF
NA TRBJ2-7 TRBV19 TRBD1 TGTGCCAGTAGTAGGTCCGGACAGGGTAACTACGAGCAGTACTTC CASSRSGQGNYEQYF
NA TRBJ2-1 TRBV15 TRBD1 TGTGCCACCAGCATAGGGGGACAGGGAGCCTACAATGAGCAGTTCTTC CATSIGGQGAYNEQFF
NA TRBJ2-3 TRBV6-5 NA TGTGCCAGCAGTTCGACAGGAGGCACAGATACGCAGTATTTT CASSSTGGTDTQYF
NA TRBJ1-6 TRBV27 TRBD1 TGTGCCAGCAGTTTGATGGACAGGGGTAATTCACCCCTCCACTTT CASSLMDRGNSPLHF
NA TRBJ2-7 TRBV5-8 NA TGTGCCAGCAGCTTGACGCAGGGGCCCTACGAGCAGTACTTC CASSLTQGPYEQYF
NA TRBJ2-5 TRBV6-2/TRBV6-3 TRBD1 TGTGCCAGCAGTTACCCCGGGACAGGGCGGGAGACCCAGTACTTC CASSYPGTGRETQYF
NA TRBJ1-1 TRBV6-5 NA TGTGCCAGCTGTAACGACAGGAACACTGAAGCTTTCTTT CASCNDRNTEAFF
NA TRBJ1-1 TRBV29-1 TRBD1 TGCAGCGCCTGGGACAGGGGAGTCACTGAAGCTTTCTTT CSAWDRGVTEAFF
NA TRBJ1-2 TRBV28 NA TGTGCCAGCAGTCCCGTACCCTACGGTAACTATGGCTACACCTTC CASSPVPYGNYGYTF